This TCR beta chain came from a study of CD8 T cells in ankylosing spondylitis. Notes on the study in general: Relatively rare in peripheral blood, disease-linked clones were also CD8+. It appeared that ankylosing spondylitis blood was characterized by a TCR beta motif of several highly homologous variants.

The sample holds many counts of this clonotype. Its target is unknown. TCRdb passed the 5' RACE reads through MiXCR, listing each CDR3 protein once. The data hold more than 150,000 distinct CDR3 sequences, with 15% to 20% observed a single time. Trimming cost V 0 bases and J 9 bases, with 11 bases left between them. This CDR3 contains 12 residues. Germline values: CDR1 SQVTM, CDR2 ANQGSEA. Sample: blood, either unsorted or a sorted T cell fraction (not recorded which). The clonotype comes from a male donor under 30 with ankylosing spondylitis or in good health (not recorded which). The V and J genes are TRBV29-1 and TRBJ2-5; D might be TRBD2 (6 bases). The CDR3 nucleotides read TGCAGCGTTGAAGATCCACGGGAGCCCCAGTACTTC. This translates into CSVEDPREPQYF. The entire variable domain, with the rest obtained from reference TRBV29-1 and TRBJ2-5, is as follows: SAVISQKPSRDICQRGTSLTIQCQVDSQVTMMFWYRQQPGQSLTLIATANQGSEATYESGFVIDKFPISRPNLTFSTLTVSNMSPEDSSIYLCSVEDPREPQYFGPGTRLLVL.